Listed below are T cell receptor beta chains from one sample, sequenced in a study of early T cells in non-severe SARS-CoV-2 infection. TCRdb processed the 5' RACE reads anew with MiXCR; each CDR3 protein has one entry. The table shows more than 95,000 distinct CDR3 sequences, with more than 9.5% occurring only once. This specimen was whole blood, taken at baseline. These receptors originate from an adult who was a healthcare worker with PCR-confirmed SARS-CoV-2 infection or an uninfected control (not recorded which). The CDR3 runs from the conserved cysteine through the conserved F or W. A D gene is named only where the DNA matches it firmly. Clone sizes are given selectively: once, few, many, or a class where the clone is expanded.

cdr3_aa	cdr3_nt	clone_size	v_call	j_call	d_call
CASSPWTGGINTDTDTQYF	TGTGCCAGCAGCCCTTGGACAGGGGGGATCAATACGGACACAGATACGCAGTATTTT	many	TRBV27	TRBJ2-3	TRBD1
CASSIMKGSGGELFF	TGTGCCAGTAGTATTATGAAGGGGTCGGGCGGGGAGCTGTTTTTT	.	TRBV19	TRBJ2-2	.
CSAPSSGSEKLFF	TGCAGTGCTCCTTCGTCGGGTTCGGAAAAACTGTTTTTT	few	TRBV20-1	TRBJ1-4	.
CASSTWAGAPYNEQFF	TGTGCCAGCAGCACATGGGCGGGAGCCCCCTACAATGAGCAGTTCTTC	few	TRBV7-2	TRBJ2-1	TRBD2
CASSQAGSGRTEQFF	TGTGCCAGCAGCCAAGCGGGGTCAGGGAGGACTGAGCAGTTCTTC	few	TRBV3-1	TRBJ2-1	.
CAWQNQLAGGTDTQYF	TGTGCCTGGCAAAACCAACTAGCGGGCGGCACAGATACGCAGTATTTT	.	TRBV30	TRBJ2-3	TRBD2
CARGTGGASYEQYF	TGTGCCAGGGGGACAGGGGGCGCATCATACGAGCAGTACTTC	many	TRBV6-6	TRBJ2-7	TRBD1
CSATDRDYEQYF	TGCAGTGCTACAGACCGAGACTACGAGCAGTACTTC	many	TRBV20-1	TRBJ2-7	.
CSVLSGTVNTGELFF	TGCAGCGTCTTGTCTGGGACAGTTAACACCGGGGAGCTGTTTTTT	many	TRBV29-1	TRBJ2-2	TRBD1
CASSARTGGQNEQYF	TGTGCCAGCAGCGCTCGGACAGGGGGGCAGAACGAGCAGTACTTC	.	TRBV5-4	TRBJ2-7	TRBD1
CSSRDGRTYNEQFF	TGCAGCTCCCGGGACGGGCGCACCTACAATGAGCAGTTCTTC	.	TRBV29-1	TRBJ2-1	.
CASSLQGRGADTQYF	TGTGCCAGCAGCTTACAAGGCAGGGGGGCAGATACGCAGTATTTT	.	TRBV7-3	TRBJ2-3	.
CASSLDRAEKLFF	TGCGCCAGCAGCTTGGACCGGGCCGAAAAACTGTTTTTT	few	TRBV5-1	TRBJ1-4	.
CATRTSGTGELFF	TGTGCCACCCGGACGTCTGGCACCGGGGAGCTGTTTTTT	.	TRBV28	TRBJ2-2	.
CASSFEAAEETQYF	TGTGCCAGCAGCTTTGAGGCCGCAGAGGAGACCCAGTACTTC	many	TRBV5-4	TRBJ2-5	.
CASSPGTGTQPQHF	TGTGCCAGCAGTCCTGGGACGGGCACTCAGCCCCAGCATTTT	.	TRBV12-3/TRBV12-4	TRBJ1-5	.